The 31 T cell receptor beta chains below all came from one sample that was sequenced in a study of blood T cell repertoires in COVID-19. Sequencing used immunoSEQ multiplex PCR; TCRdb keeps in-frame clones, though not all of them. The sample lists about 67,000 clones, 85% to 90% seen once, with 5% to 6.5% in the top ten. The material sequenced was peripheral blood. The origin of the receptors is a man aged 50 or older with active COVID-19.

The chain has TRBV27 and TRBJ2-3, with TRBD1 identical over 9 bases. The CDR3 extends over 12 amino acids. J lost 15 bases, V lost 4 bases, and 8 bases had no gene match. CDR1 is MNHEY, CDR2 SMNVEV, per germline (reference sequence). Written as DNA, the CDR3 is TGTGCCAGCAGTTCCTTGGACAGGGGCGTATATTTT. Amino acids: CASSSLDRGVYF.

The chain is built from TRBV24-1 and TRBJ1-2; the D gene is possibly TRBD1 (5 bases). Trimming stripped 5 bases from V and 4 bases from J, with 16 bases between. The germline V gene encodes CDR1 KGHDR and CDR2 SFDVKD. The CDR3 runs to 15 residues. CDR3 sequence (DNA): TGTGCCACCAGTGTGGGGCCCACGGATGGCTATGGCTACACCTTC. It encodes CATSVGPTDGYGYTF.

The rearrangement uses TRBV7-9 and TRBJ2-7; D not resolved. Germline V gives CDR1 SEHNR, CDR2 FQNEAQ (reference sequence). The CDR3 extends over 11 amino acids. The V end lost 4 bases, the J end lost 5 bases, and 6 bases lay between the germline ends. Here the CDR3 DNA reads TGTGCCAGCAGCTCCATAGACGAGCAGTACTTC. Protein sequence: CASSSIDEQYF.

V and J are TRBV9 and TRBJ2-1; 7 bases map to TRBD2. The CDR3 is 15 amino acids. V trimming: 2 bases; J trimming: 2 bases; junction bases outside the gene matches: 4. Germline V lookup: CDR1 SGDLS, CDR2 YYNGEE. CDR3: CASSVASGTYNEQFF. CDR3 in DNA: TGTGCCAGCAGCGTCGCTAGCGGAACCTACAATGAGCAGTTCTTC. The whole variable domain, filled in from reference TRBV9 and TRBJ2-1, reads DSGVTQTPKHLITATGQRVTLRCSPRSGDLSVYWYQQSLDQGLQFLIQYYNGEERAKGNILERFSAQQFPDLHSELNLSSLELGDSALYFCASSVASGTYNEQFFGPGTRLTVL.

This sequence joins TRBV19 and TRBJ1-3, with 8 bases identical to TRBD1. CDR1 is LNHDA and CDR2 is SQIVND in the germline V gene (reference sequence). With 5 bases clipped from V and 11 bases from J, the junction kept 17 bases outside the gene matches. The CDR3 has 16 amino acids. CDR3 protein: CASSSNRQGTRFAIYF. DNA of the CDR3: TGTGCCAGTAGTTCAAACCGACAGGGGACCCGTTTCGCCATATATTTT.

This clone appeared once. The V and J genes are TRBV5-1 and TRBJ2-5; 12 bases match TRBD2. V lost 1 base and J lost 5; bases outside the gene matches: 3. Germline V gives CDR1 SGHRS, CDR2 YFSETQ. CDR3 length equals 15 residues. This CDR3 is CASSLSLAGGETQYF. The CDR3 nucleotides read TGCGCCAGCAGCTTGTCACTAGCGGGAGGTGAGACCCAGTACTTC.

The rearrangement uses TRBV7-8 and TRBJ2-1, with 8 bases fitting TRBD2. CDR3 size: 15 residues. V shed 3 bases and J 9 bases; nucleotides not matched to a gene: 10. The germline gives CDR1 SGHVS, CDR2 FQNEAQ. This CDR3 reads CASSFGGLARSEQFF. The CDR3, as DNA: TGTGCCAGCAGCTTCGGAGGACTAGCTCGGAGTGAGCAGTTCTTC.

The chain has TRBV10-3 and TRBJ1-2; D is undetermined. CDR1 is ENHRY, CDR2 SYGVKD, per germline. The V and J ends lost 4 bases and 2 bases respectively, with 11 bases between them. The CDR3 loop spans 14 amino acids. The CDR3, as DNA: TGTGCCATCAGTGGGCGCACGGGAAACTATGGCTACACCTTC. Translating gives CAISGRTGNYGYTF.

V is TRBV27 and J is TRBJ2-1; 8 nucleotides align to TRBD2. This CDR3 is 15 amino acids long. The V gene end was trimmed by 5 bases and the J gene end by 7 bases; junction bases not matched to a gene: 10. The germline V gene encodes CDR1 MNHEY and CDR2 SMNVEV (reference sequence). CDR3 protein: CASSAGTSFFNEQFF. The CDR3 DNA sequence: TGTGCCAGCAGTGCCGGGACTAGTTTTTTTAATGAGCAGTTCTTC.

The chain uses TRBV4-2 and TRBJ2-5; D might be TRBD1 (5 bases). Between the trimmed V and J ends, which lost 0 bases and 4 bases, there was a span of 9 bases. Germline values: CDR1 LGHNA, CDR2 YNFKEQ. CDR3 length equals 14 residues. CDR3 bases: TGTGCCAGCAGCCAAGATGGGGCAGTAGAGACCCAGTACTTC. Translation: CASSQDGAVETQYF.

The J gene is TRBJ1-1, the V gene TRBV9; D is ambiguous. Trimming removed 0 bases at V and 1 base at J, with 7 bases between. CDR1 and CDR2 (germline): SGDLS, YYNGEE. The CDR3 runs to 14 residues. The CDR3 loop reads CASSVGDTNTEAFF. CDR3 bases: TGTGCCAGCAGCGTAGGAGATACGAACACTGAAGCTTTCTTT.

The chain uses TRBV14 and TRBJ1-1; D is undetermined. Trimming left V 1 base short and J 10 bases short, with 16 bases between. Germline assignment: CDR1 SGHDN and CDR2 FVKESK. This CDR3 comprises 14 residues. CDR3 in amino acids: CASSQARLAVRAFF. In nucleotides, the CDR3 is TGTGCCAGCAGCCAAGCCCGTCTGGCAGTCAGAGCTTTCTTT.

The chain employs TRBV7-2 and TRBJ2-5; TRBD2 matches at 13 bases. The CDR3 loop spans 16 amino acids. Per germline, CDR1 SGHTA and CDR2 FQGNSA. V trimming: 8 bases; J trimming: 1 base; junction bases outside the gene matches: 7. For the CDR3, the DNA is TGTGCCAGCGGACGGACTAGCGGGGGTTTCCAAGAGACCCAGTACTTC. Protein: CASGRTSGGFQETQYF. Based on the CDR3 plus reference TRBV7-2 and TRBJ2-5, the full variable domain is GAGVSQSPSNKVTEKGKDVELRCDPISGHTALYWYRQSLGQGLEFLIYFQGNSAPDKSGLPSDRFSAERTGGSVSTLTIQRTQQEDSAVYLCASGRTSGGFQETQYFGPGTRLLVL.

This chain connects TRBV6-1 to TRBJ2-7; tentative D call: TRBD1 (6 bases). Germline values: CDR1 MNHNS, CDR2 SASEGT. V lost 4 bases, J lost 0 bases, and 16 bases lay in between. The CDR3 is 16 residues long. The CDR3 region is CASSASRWTDSYEQYF. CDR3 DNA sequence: TGTGCCAGCAGTGCCTCCCGGTGGACAGACTCCTACGAGCAGTACTTC.

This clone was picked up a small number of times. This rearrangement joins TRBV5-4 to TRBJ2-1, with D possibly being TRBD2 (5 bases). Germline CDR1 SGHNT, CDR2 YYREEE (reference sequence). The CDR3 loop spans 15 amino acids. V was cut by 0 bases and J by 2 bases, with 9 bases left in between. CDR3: CASSLEVGAYNEQFF. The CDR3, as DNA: TGTGCCAGCAGCTTGGAGGTGGGAGCCTACAATGAGCAGTTCTTC.

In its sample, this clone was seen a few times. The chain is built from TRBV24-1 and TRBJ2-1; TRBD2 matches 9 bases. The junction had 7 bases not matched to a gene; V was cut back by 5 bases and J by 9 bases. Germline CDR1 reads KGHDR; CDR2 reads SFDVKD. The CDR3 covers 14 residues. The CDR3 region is CATSGGTSLFEQFF. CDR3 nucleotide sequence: TGTGCCACCAGTGGAGGGACTAGCCTTTTTGAGCAGTTCTTC.

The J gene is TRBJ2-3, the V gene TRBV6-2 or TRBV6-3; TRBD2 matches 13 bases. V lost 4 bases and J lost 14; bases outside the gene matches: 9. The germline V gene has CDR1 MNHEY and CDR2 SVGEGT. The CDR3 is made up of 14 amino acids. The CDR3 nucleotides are TGTGCCAGCAGTTCCGGGACTAGCGGGGCAGGGCGGTATTTT. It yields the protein CASSSGTSGAGRYF.

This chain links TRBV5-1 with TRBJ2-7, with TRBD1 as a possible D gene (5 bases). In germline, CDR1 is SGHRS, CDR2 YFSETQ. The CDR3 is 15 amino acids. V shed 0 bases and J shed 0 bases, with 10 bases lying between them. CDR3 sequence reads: CASSLDQGPSYEQYF. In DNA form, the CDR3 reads TGCGCCAGCAGCTTGGATCAGGGTCCCTCCTACGAGCAGTACTTC.

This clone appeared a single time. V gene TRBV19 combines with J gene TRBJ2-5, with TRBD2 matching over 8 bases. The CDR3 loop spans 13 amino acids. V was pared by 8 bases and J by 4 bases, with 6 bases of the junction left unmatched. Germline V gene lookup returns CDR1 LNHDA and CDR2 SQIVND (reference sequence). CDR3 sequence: CASPPREGETQYF. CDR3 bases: TGTGCCAGTCCCCCCCGGGAGGGAGAGACCCAGTACTTC.

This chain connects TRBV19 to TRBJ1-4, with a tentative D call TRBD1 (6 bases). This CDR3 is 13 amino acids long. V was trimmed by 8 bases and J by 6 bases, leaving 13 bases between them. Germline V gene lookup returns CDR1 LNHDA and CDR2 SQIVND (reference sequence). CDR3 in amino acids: CASHRVGYEKLFF. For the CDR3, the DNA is TGTGCCAGTCACAGGGTAGGTTATGAAAAACTGTTTTTT.

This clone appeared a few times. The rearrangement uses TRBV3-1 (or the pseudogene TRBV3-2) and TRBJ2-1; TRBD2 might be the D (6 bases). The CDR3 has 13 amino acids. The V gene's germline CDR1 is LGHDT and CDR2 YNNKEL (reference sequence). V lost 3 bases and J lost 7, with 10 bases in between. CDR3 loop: CASSHLASNEQFF. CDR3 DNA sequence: TGTGCCAGCAGCCACCTAGCGTCGAATGAGCAGTTCTTC.

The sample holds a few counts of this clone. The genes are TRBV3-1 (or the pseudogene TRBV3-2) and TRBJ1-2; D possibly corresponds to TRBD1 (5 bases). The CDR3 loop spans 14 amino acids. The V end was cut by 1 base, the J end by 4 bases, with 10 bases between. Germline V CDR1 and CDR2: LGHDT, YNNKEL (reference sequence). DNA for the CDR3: TGTGCCAGCAGCCAAGGCCGACAGCCCTATGGCTACACCTTC. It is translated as CASSQGRQPYGYTF.

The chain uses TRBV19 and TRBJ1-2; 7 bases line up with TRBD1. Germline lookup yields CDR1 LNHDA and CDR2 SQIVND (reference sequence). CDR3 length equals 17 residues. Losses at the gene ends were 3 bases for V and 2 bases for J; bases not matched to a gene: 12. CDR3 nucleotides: TGTGCCAGTAGTATCTCAACCCCGGGACAGCAAAACTATGGCTACACCTTC. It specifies CASSISTPGQQNYGYTF.

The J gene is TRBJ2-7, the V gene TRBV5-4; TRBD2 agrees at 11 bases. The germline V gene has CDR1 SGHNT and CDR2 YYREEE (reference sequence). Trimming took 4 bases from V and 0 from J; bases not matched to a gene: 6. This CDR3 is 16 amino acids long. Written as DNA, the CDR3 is TGTGCCAGCAGCGTGGGACTAGCGGAGATCTCCTACGAGCAGTACTTC. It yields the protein CASSVGLAEISYEQYF.

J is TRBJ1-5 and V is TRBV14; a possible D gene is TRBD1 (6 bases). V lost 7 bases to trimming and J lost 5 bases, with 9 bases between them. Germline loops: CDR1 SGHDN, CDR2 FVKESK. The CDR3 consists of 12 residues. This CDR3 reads CASTHRDQPQHF. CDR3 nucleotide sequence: TGTGCCAGCACCCACAGGGATCAGCCCCAGCATTTT.

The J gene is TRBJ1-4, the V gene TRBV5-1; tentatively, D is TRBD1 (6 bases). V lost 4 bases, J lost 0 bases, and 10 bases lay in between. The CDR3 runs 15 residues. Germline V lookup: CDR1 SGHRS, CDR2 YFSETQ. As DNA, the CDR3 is TGCGCCAGCAGCCCCACAGGGACAACTAATGAAAAACTGTTTTTT. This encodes CASSPTGTTNEKLFF.

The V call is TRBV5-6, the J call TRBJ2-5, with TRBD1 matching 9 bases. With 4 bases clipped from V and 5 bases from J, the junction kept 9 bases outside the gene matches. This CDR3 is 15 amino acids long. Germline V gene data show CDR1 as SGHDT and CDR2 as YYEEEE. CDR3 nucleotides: TGTGCCAGCAGCCAGGACAGGGGTGCGACGGAGACCCAGTACTTC. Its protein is CASSQDRGATETQYF.

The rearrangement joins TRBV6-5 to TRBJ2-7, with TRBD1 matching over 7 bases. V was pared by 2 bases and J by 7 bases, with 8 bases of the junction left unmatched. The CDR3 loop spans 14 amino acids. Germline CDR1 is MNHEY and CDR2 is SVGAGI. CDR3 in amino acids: CASSYINRGGEQYF. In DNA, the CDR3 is TGTGCCAGCAGTTACATTAACAGGGGCGGAGAGCAGTACTTC.

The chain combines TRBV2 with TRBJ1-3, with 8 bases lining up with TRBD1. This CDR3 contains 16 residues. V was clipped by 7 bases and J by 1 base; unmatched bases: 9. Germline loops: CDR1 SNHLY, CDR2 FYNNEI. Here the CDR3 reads CASTRDRRLSGNTIYF. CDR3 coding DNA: TGTGCCAGCACCCGGGACAGGAGGTTATCTGGAAACACCATATATTTT.

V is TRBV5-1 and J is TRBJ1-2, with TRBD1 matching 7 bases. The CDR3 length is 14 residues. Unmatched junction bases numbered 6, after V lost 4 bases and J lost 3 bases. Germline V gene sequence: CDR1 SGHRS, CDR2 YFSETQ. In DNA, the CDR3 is TGCGCCAGCAGCCCGTACAGGGGAGACTATGGCTACACCTTC. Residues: CASSPYRGDYGYTF.

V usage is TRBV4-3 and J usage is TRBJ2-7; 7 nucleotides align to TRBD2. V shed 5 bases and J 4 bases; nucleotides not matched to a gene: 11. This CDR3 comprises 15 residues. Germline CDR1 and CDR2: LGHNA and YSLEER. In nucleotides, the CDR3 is TGCGCCAGCAGCTCTATAGCAACAGCGGGGTACGAGCAGTACTTC. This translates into CASSSIATAGYEQYF.